This T cell receptor beta chain appears in the sequencing data of a study of T cells in Graves' hyperthyroidism and ophthalmopathy. Overall study findings and caveats: Most thyroid clonotypes expanded above 0.001 appeared in blood too.

V lost 2 bases and J 6 bases, leaving 10 bases between the germline ends. This CDR3 is built from 14 residues. Per germline, CDR1 SGHNT and CDR2 YENEEA. Enrolled ophthalmopathy patients presented with a Clinical Activity Score of at least 3, a NOSPECS grade of at least 4, and disease duration under 3 months. Pregnant or lactating patients were excluded, as were those with uncontrolled infection or other autoimmune disease. RNA transcripts served as the template for amplifying TCR beta CDR3 regions. The HTBI primer set served for first-round RT-PCR of the TCR CDR3. TCRdb fed the multiplex PCR reads into MiXCR, producing one record per CDR3 protein. This repertoire shows hundreds of thousands of distinct CDR3 sequences, over 12% found once; its top ten account for approximately 13%. This clonotype was seen at least ten times. What it binds is unknown.

Sequencing was carried out using blood. This TCR was sampled from a man aged 18 to 29 with Graves' ophthalmopathy. The rearrangement uses TRBV11-3 and TRBJ1-4; maybe TRBD1 (5 bases). CDR3 region: CASSLRGGDEKLFF. For the CDR3, the DNA is TGTGCCAGCAGCTTACGGGGCGGCGATGAAAAACTGTTTTTT. The full variable domain, in which reference TRBV11-3 and TRBJ1-4 provide the parts outside the CDR3, is EAGVVQSPRYKIIEKKQPVAFWCNPISGHNTLYWYLQNLGQGPELLIRYENEEAVDDSQLPKDRFSAERLKGVDSTLKIQPAELGDSAVYLCASSLRGGDEKLFFGSGTQLSVL.